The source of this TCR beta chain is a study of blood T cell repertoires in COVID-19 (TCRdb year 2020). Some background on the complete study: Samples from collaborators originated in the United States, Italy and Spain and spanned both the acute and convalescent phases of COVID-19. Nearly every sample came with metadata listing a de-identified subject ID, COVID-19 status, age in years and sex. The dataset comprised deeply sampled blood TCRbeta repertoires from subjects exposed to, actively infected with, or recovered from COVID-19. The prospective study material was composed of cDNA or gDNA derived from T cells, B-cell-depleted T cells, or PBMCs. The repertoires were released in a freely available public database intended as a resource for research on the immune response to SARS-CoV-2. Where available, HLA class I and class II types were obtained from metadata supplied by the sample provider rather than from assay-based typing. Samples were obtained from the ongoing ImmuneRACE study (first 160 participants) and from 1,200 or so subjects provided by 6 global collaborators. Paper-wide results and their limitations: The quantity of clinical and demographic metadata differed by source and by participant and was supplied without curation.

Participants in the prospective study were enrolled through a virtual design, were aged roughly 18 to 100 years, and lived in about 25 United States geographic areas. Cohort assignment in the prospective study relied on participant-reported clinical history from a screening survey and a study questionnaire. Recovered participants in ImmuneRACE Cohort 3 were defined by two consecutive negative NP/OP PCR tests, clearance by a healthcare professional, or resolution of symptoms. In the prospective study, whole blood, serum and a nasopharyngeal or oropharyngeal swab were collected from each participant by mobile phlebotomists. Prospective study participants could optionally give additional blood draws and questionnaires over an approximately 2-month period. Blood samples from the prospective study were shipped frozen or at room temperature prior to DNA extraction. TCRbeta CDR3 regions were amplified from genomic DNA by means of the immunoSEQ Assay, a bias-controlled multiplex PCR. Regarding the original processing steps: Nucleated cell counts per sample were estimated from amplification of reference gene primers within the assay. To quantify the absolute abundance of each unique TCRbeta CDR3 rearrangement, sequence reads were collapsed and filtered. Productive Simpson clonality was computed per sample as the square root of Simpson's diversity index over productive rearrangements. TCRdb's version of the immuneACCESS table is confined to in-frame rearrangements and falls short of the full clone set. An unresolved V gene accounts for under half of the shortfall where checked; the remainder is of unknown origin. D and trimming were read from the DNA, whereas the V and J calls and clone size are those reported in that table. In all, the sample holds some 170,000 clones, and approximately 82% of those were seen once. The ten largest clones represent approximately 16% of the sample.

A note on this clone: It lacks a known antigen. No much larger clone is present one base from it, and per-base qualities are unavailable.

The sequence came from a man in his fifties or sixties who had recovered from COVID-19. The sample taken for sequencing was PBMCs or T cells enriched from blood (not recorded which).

The CDR3 has the sequence CASSPTGIATNEKLFF. Here is the DNA: TGCGCCAGCAGCCCGACAGGGATTGCAACTAATGAAAAACTGTTTTTT. The chain was built from TRBV5-1 and TRBJ1-4; 7 junctional bases match TRBD1. The CDR3 runs 16 amino acids, cysteine and phenylalanine included. Here the CDR3 DNA is all that survives: 48 bases in frame from base 1. As encoded in the germline V gene, CDR1 is SGHRS while CDR2 is YFSETQ. From V the trimming removes 4 bases and from J it removes 0 bases, while the gene matches leave 6 bases of the junction unaccounted for. Full variable domain (CDR3 extended with the reference TRBV5-1 and TRBJ1-4 proteins): KAGVTQTPRYLIKTRGQQVTLSCSPISGHRSVSWYQQTPGQGLQFLFEYFSETQRNKGNFPGRFSGRQFSNSRSEMNVSTLELGDSALYLCASSPTGIATNEKLFFGSGTQLSVL.